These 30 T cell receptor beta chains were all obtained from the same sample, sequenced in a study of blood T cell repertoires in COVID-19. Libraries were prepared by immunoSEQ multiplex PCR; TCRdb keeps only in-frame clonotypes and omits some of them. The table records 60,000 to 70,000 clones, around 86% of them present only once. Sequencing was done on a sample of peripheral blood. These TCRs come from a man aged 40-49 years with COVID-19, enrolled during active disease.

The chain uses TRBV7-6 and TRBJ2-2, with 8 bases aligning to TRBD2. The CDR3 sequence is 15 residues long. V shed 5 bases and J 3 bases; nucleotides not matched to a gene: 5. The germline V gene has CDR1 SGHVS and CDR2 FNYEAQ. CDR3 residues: CASSRGGLDTGELFF. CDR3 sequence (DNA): TGTGCCAGCAGCCGGGGGGGCCTGGACACCGGGGAGCTGTTTTTT. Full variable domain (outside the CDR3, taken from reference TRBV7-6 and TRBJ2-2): GAGVSQSPRYKVTKRGQDVALRCDPISGHVSLYWYRQALGQGPEFLTYFNYEAQQDKSGLPNDRFSAERPEGSISTLTIQRTEQRDSAMYRCASSRGGLDTGELFFGEGSRLTVL.

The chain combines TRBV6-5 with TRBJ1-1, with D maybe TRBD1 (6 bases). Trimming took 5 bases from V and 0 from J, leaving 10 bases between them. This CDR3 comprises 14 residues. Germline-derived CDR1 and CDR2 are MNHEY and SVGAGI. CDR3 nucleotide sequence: TGTGCCAGCAGTCTACGACAGGTGAACACTGAAGCTTTCTTT. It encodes CASSLRQVNTEAFF.

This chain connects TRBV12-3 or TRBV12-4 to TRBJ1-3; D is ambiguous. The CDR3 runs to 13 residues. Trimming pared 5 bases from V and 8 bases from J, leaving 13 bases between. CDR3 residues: CASSRNHADTIYF. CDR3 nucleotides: TGTGCCAGCAGTCGGAATCATGCGGACACCATATATTTT.

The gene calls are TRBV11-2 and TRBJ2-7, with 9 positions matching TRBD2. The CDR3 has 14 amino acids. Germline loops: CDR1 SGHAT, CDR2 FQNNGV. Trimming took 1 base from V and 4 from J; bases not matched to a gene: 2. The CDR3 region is CASSLVAGAYEQYF. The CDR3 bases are TGTGCCAGCAGCTTAGTAGCGGGGGCGTACGAGCAGTACTTC.

The CDR3 region is CASIRHGGAEQYF. CDR3 DNA: TGTGCCAGCATACGACATGGAGGGGCCGAGCAGTACTTC. The chain employs TRBV28 and TRBJ2-7; D might be TRBD2 (6 bases). This CDR3 is built from 13 residues. V was pared by 7 bases and J by 6 bases, with 16 bases between. The germline CDR1 and CDR2 sequences are MDHEN and SYDVKM.

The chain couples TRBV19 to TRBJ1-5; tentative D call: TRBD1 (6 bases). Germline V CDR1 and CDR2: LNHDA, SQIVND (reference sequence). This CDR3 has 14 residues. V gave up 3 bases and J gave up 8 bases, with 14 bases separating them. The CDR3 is CASSIVQGFEPQHF. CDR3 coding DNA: TGTGCCAGTAGTATCGTACAGGGTTTTGAGCCCCAGCATTTT.

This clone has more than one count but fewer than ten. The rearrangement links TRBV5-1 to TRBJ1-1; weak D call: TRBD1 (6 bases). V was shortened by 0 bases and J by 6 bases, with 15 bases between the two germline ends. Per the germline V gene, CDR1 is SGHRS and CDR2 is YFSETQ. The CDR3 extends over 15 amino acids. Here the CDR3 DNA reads TGCGCCAGCAGCTTGGCCAGCGGGGGCTCGTCTGAAGCTTTCTTT. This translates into CASSLASGGSSEAFF.

The CDR3 spells CASSLKGSSYNEQFF. The CDR3 nucleotides are TGTGCCAGCAGTTTGAAGGGGTCCTCCTACAATGAGCAGTTCTTC. V gene TRBV6-6 combines with J gene TRBJ2-1; TRBD1 might be the D (5 bases). Germline CDR1 reads MNHNY; CDR2 reads SVGAGI (reference sequence). This CDR3 is 15 amino acids long. Trimming took 4 bases from V and 0 from J, leaving 10 bases between them.

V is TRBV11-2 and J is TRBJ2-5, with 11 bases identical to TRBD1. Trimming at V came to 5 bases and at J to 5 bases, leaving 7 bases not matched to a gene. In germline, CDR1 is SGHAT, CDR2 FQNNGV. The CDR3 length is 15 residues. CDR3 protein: CASSPGTGGKETQYF. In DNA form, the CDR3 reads TGTGCCAGCAGCCCCGGGACAGGGGGTAAGGAGACCCAGTACTTC.

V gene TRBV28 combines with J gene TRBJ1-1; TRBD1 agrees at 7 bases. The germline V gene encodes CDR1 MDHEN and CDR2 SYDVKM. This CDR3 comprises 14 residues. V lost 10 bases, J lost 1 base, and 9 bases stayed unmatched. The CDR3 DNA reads TGTGCCACCGGATGGGGGACAGCGAACACTGAAGCTTTCTTT. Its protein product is CATGWGTANTEAFF.

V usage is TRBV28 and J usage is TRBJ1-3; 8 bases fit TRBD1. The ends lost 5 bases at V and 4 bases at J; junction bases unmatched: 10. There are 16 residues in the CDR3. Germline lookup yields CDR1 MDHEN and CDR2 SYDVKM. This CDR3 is CASSPGQGSGGNTIYF. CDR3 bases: TGTGCCAGCAGTCCTGGACAGGGTTCTGGGGGAAACACCATATATTTT.

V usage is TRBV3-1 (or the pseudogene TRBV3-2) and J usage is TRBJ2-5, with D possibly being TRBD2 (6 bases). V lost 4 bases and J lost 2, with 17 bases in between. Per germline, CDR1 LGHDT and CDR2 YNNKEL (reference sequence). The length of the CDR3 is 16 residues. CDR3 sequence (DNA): TGTGCCAGCAGCCCAGGGACTCCCCGGAGGCAAGAGACCCAGTACTTC. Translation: CASSPGTPRRQETQYF.

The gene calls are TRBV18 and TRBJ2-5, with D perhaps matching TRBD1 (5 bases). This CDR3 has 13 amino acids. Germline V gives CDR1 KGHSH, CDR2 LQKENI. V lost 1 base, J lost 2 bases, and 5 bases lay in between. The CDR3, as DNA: TGTGCCAGCTCACCACAGGGGCAAGAGACCCAGTACTTC. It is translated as CASSPQGQETQYF.

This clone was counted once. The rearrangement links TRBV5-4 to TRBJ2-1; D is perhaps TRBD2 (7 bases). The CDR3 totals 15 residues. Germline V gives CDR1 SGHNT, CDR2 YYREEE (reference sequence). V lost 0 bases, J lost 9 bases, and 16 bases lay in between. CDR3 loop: CASSLESRGGVEQFF. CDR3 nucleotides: TGTGCCAGCAGCTTGGAGTCGAGGGGGGGAGTTGAGCAGTTCTTC.

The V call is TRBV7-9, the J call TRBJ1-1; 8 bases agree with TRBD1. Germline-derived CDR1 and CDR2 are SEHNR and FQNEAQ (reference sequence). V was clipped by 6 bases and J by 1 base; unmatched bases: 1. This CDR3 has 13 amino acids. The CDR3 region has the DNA TGTGCCAGCAGGGGACAGGCGAACACTGAAGCTTTCTTT. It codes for CASRGQANTEAFF.

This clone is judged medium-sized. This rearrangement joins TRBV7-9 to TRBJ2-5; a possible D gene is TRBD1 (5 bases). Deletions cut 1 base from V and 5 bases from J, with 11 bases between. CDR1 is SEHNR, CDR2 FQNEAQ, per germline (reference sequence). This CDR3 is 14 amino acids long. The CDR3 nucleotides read TGTGCCAGCAGCTTAGGTCAGGGTAAGGAGACCCAGTACTTC. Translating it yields CASSLGQGKETQYF.

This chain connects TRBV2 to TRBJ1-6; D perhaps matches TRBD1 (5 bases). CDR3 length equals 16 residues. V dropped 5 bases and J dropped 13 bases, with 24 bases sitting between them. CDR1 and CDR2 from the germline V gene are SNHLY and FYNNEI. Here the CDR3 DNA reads TGTGCCAGCAGTTCCCGCGGGGGTCCTAGCGTAACGCCCCTCCACTTT. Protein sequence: CASSSRGGPSVTPLHF.

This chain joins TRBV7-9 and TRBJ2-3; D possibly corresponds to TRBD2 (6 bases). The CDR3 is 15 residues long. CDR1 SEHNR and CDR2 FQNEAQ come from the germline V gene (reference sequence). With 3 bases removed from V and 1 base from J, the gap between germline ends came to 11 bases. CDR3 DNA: TGTGCCAGCAGCTTTGATACGGGGGGCACAGATACGCAGTATTTT. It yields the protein CASSFDTGGTDTQYF.

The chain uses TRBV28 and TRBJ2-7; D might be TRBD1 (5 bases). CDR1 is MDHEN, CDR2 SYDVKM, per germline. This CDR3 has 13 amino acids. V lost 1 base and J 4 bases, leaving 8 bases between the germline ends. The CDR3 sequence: CASSLYGAYEQYF. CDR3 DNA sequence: TGTGCCAGCAGTTTATATGGGGCTTACGAGCAGTACTTC. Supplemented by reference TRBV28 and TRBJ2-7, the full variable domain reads DVKVTQSSRYLVKRTGEKVFLECVQDMDHENMFWYRQDPGLGLRLIYFSYDVKMKEKGDIPEGYSVSREKKERFSLILESASTNQTSMYLCASSLYGAYEQYFGPGTRLTVT.

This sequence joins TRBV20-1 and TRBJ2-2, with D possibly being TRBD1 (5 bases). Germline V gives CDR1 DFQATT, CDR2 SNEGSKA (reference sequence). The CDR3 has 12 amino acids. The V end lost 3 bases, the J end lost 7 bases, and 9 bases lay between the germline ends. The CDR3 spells CSASRQGGELFF. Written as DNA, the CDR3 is TGCAGTGCTAGTAGGCAGGGCGGGGAGCTGTTTTTT.

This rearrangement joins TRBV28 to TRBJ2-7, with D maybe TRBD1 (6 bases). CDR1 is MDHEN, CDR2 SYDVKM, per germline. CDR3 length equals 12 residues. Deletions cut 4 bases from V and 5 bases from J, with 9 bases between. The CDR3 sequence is CASSSQGHEQYF. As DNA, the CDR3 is TGTGCCAGCAGTTCACAGGGACACGAGCAGTACTTC.

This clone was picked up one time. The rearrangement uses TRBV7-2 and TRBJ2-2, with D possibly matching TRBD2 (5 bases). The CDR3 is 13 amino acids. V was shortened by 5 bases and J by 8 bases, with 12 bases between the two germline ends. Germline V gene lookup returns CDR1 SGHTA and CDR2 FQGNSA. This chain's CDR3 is CASSPPGRGELFF. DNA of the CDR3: TGTGCCAGCAGCCCGCCGGGAAGGGGGGAGCTGTTTTTT.

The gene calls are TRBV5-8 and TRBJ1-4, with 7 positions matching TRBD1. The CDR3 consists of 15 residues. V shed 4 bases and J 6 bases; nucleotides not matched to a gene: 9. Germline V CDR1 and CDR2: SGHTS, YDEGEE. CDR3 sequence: CASSVNSDRDEKLFF. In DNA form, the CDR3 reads TGTGCCAGCAGCGTGAACTCAGACAGGGATGAAAAACTGTTTTTT.

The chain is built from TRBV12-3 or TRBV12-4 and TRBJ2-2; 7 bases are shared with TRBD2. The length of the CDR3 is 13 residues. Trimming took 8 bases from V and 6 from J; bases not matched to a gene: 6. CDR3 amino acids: CASGLAGAGELFF. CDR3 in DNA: TGTGCCAGCGGATTAGCGGGCGCCGGGGAGCTGTTTTTT.

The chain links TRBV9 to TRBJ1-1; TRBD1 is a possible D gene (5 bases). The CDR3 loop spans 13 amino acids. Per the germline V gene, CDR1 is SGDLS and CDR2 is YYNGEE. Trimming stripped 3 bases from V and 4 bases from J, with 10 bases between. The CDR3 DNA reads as TGTGCCAGCAGCGCGGGGAGGGGCACTGAAGCTTTCTTT. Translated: CASSAGRGTEAFF.

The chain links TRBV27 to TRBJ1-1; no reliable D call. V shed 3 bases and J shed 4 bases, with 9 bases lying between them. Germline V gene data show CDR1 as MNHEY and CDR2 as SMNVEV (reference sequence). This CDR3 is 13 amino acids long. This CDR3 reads CASSLAFGTEAFF. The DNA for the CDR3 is TGTGCCAGCAGTTTGGCCTTTGGCACTGAAGCTTTCTTT.

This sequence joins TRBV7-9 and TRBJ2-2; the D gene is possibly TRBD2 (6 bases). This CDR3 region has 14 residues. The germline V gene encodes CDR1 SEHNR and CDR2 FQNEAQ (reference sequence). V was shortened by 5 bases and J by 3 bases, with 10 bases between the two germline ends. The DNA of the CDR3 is TGTGCCAGCAGCGGGAGGACGGACACCGGGGAGCTGTTTTTT. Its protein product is CASSGRTDTGELFF.

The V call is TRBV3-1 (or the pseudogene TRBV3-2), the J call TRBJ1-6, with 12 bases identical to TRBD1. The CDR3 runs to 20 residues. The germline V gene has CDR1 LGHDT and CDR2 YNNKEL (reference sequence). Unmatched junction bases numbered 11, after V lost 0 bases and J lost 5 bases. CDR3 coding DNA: TGTGCCAGCAGCCAAGATCTCCGGGACAGGGGGCGAGGTAATAATTCACCCCTCCACTTT. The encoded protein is CASSQDLRDRGRGNNSPLHF.

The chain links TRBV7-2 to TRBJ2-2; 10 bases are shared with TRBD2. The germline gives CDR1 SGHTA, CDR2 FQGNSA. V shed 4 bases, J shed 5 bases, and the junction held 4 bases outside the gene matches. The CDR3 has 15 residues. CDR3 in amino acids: CASSYPGLATGELFF. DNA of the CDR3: TGTGCCAGCAGCTACCCGGGACTAGCGACCGGGGAGCTGTTTTTT.

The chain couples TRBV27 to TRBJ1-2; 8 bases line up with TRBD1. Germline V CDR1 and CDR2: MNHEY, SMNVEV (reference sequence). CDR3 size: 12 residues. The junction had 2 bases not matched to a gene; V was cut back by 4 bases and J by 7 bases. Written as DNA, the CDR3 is TGTGCCAGCAGTTCGACAGGGGCTGGCTACACCTTC. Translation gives CASSSTGAGYTF.